These T cell receptor beta chains were read from a single sample in a study of OX40 agonist ivuxolimab in advanced cancers. Some clones are missing from TCRdb's copy, which holds only in-frame ones; the method was immunoSEQ multiplex PCR. This sample carries 75,000 to 100,000 clones, around 84% of them seen once, and the ten largest clones take 1.5% to 2.5%. The starting material was CD4+ or CD8+ T cells sorted from blood, obtained in a trial of the OX40 agonist ivuxolimab. The source is an adult with an advanced solid tumor such as melanoma, head and neck, liver or kidney cancer. Each CDR3 is given with its conserved first and last residue. D genes are given only for firm matches. Clone sizes are given selectively: once, few, many, or a class where the clone is expanded.

D gene,V gene,clone size,J gene,CDR3 DNA,CDR3 protein
.,TRBV21-1,.,TRBJ2-1,TGTGCCAGCAGCAAAGTTCGACGGTGTCTCGGCCATGAGCAGTTCTTC,CASSKVRRCLGHEQFF
TRBD1,TRBV10-1,once,TRBJ2-5,TGCGCCAGCAGTGAGGCACCGACAGGGAATGGGGAGACCCAGTACTTC,CASSEAPTGNGETQYF
.,TRBV11-2,.,TRBJ2-4,TGTGCCAGCAGCAGGCAGTCTTCCAAAAACATTCAGTACTTC,CASSRQSSKNIQYF
.,TRBV6-1,.,TRBJ1-5,TGTGCCAGCAGTGCGGGGGATCAGCCCCAGCATTTT,CASSAGDQPQHF
.,TRBV14,.,TRBJ2-7,TGTGCCAGCAGCCAAGAAGGAAGGGGCAACTCCTACGAGCAGTACTTC,CASSQEGRGNSYEQYF
TRBD1,TRBV7-8,.,TRBJ1-6,TGTGCCAGCAGCCTAGGGACAGGGCATTCACCCCTCCACTTT,CASSLGTGHSPLHF
.,TRBV28,.,TRBJ2-3,TGTGCCAGCAGTCCTTGGGATACGCAGTATTTT,CASSPWDTQYF
TRBD1,TRBV7-3,.,TRBJ1-4,TGTGCCAGCAGCCTAAACCCCCGAAGGACAGGGGGAGGAACTAATGAAAAACTGTTTTTT,CASSLNPRRTGGGTNEKLFF
TRBD1,TRBV29-1,medium-sized,TRBJ1-2,TGCAGCGTTAACCGGGGACAGGACATCTACACCTTC,CSVNRGQDIYTF
.,TRBV4-2,once,TRBJ2-7,TGTGCCAGCAGCCAAGGGGGAAGCAGACCCTACGAGCAGTACTTC,CASSQGGSRPYEQYF
.,TRBV11-1,.,TRBJ2-7,TGTGCCAGCAGCGACCGGTTAGGGGAGCAGTACTTC,CASSDRLGEQYF
.,TRBV15,.,TRBJ2-3,TGTGCCACCAGCCAGCCGCCAGGTGGGGTAGATACGCAGTATTTT,CATSQPPGGVDTQYF
.,TRBV29-1,.,TRBJ2-1,TGCAGCGTTGAAGATCTGGGGAACCACAATGAGCAGTTCTTC,CSVEDLGNHNEQFF
.,TRBV27,.,TRBJ2-1,TGTGCCAGCAGCCGCAGGCGGGACGGCGAGCAGTTCTTC,CASSRRRDGEQFF
TRBD1,TRBV5-6,.,TRBJ1-4,TGTGCCAGCAGCTCTCCGGGACAGGGAGGAACTAATGAAAAACTGTTTTTT,CASSSPGQGGTNEKLFF
.,TRBV7-9,.,TRBJ2-2,TGTGCCAGCACCATTCTAGTTCAGCCGAACACCGGGGAGCTGTTTTTT,CASTILVQPNTGELFF
TRBD1,TRBV5-1,.,TRBJ2-6,TGCGCCAGCAGCTTAGGGACAGTCAGCTCTGGGGCCAACGTCCTGACTTTC,CASSLGTVSSGANVLTF
.,TRBV5-1,once,TRBJ1-2,TGCGCCAGCAGCTCCTCGGGGGGGAACTATGGCTACACCTTC,CASSSSGGNYGYTF
.,TRBV5-1,.,TRBJ2-1,TGCGCCAGCAGCTTGGGGGACATAACTGTGTATGAGCAGTTCTTC,CASSLGDITVYEQFF
TRBD2,TRBV6-4,.,TRBJ2-1,TGTGCCAGCACCCCGACTAGCGTGAGCTCCTACAATGAGCAGTTCTTC,CASTPTSVSSYNEQFF
TRBD1,TRBV29-1,.,TRBJ2-7,TGCAGCGTTGATAGGCAGGGGGCTGACGAGCAGTACTTC,CSVDRQGADEQYF
TRBD1,TRBV5-1,.,TRBJ1-1,TGCGCCAGCAGCCCTACCCGGGACAGGGTGGTGAACACTGAAGCTTTCTTT,CASSPTRDRVVNTEAFF
TRBD1,TRBV19,.,TRBJ1-5,TGTGCCAGTAGCGACAGGGGGGGCAATCAGCCCCAGCATTTT,CASSDRGGNQPQHF
.,TRBV11-1,.,TRBJ1-1,TGTGCCAGCAGCTTACCCTACAGGGTAGCGGCGAACACTGAAGCTTTCTTT,CASSLPYRVAANTEAFF
TRBD2,TRBV29-1,.,TRBJ2-1,TGCAGCGTTGAATTGGCGGGAGCGAATGAGCAGTTCTTC,CSVELAGANEQFF
.,TRBV9,once,TRBJ2-2,TGTGCCAGCAGCCCTAGAGTTAACACCGGGGAGCTGTTTTTT,CASSPRVNTGELFF
.,TRBV6-5,.,TRBJ1-1,TGTGCCAGCAGTTACCGGGGGGGCTACACTGAAGCTTTCTTT,CASSYRGGYTEAFF
TRBD1,TRBV16,.,TRBJ2-5,TGTGCCAGCAGCCAATCAGCGACAGGGGGAGAGACCCAGTACTTC,CASSQSATGGETQYF
TRBD1,TRBV7-8,few,TRBJ1-5,TGTGCCAGCAGCTTAGGGACAGGCTCTCGGCCCCAGCATTTT,CASSLGTGSRPQHF
.,TRBV7-9,.,TRBJ2-7,TGTGCCAGCAGCTCGGCGAGGGAGCAGTACTTC,CASSSAREQYF
.,TRBV5-4,.,TRBJ1-3,TGTGCCAGCAGCTTGGGGGGGGCCTCTGGAAACACCATATATTTT,CASSLGGASGNTIYF
.,TRBV10-3,.,TRBJ2-2,TGTGCCATCAGTGACCTGTGGCTAGCGCTCTGGCAGGGGGAGCTGTTTTTT,CAISDLWLALWQGELFF
TRBD2,TRBV19,.,TRBJ2-1,TGTGCCAGTAGTGTAGCGGGGCTAGCGGAATACAATGAGCAGTTCTTC,CASSVAGLAEYNEQFF
.,TRBV7-2,.,TRBJ1-5,TGTGCCAGCAGCTCAGGGGTCCAGGGATGGAATCAGCCCCAGCATTTT,CASSSGVQGWNQPQHF
TRBD2,TRBV5-1,.,TRBJ2-7,TGCGCCAGCAGCGTGCTAGCGGACCCACTCGAGCAGTACTTC,CASSVLADPLEQYF
TRBD1,TRBV15,few,TRBJ1-1,TGTGCCACCAGCAGAGAACAGGGGGCCGGTGGTACTGAAGCTTTCTTT,CATSREQGAGGTEAFF
TRBD2,TRBV6-1,.,TRBJ2-1,TGTGCCAGCAGTGCCCGGACTAGCGGCAATGAGCAGTTCTTC,CASSARTSGNEQFF
.,TRBV5-1,.,TRBJ2-1,TGCGCCAGCAGCTTCGGAGAAAGCTCCTACAATGAGCAGTTCTTC,CASSFGESSYNEQFF
.,TRBV20-1,.,TRBJ2-7,TGCAGTGCGATGGTGGGCTACGAGCAGTACTTC,CSAMVGYEQYF
.,TRBV10-1,few,TRBJ1-2,TGCGCCAGCAGTGCCGGGATCGGATATGGCTACACCTTC,CASSAGIGYGYTF
.,TRBV29-1,.,TRBJ2-3,TGCAGCGTTCGGATAGATACGCAGTATTTT,CSVRIDTQYF
.,TRBV2,.,TRBJ1-2,TGTGCCAGCAGCCCTTGGTCCCTTGGGCATGGCTACACCTTC,CASSPWSLGHGYTF
TRBD2,TRBV7-2,once,TRBJ2-7,TGTGCCAGCAGCTTAGTAGCGGGAGACCCCTACGAGCAGTACTTC,CASSLVAGDPYEQYF